A selection of T cell receptor beta chains follows, all from one sample in a study of CXCR3-negative and CXCR3-positive naive CD8 T cells. TCRdb reanalyzed the 5' RACE reads, giving one entry per CDR3 protein sequence and no DNA. This repertoire includes about 41,000 distinct CDR3 sequences. Sequencing was carried out using naive CXCR3- CD8+ T cells from blood. These receptors all come from a human donor in good health. Some clones in this sample may be carry-over from other donors' samples. CDR3s include the opening cysteine and the closing phenylalanine or tryptophan. Each record gives: V gene, J gene, CDR3 protein.

TRBV12-3/TRBV12-4	TRBJ1-2	CASSLAGTANYGYTF
TRBV4-3	TRBJ1-5	CASSQGGTGFGNQPQHF
TRBV7-9	TRBJ2-5	CASHFQGAETQYF
TRBV7-9	TRBJ2-7	CASSLDGYSYEQYF
TRBV19	TRBJ2-7	CASSLVPPLMNEQYF
TRBV29-1	TRBJ2-7	CSVLFGAEQYF
TRBV29-1	TRBJ2-1	CSADGQNNEQFF
TRBV29-1	TRBJ2-7	CSVEGANSYEQYF
TRBV29-1	TRBJ2-7	CSVWGGGGTYEQYF
TRBV7-2	TRBJ2-2	CASSFMNTGELFF
TRBV12-3/TRBV12-4	TRBJ1-1	CASSRFTDTEAFF